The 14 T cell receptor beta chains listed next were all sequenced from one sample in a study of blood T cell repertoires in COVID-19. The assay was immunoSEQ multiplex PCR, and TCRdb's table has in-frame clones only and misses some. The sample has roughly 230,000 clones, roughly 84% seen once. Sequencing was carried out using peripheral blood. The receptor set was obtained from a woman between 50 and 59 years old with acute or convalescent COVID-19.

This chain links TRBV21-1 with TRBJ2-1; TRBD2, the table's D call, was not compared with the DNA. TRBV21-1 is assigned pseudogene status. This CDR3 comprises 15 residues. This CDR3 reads CASSNPIAADNEQFF. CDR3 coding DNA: TGTGCCAGCAGCAATCCAATAGCGGCCGACAATGAGCAGTTCTTC.

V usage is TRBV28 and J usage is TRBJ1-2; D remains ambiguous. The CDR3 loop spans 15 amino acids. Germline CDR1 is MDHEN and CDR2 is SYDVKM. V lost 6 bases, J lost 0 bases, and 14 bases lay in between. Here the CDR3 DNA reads TGTGCCAGCAGCACGGCGGCAGCACCTAACTATGGCTACACCTTC. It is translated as CASSTAAAPNYGYTF.

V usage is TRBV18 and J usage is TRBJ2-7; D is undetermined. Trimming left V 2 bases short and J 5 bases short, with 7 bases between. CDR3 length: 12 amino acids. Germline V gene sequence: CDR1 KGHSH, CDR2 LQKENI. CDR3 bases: TGTGCCAGCTCACCAGGTGCGGACGAGCAGTACTTC. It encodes CASSPGADEQYF.

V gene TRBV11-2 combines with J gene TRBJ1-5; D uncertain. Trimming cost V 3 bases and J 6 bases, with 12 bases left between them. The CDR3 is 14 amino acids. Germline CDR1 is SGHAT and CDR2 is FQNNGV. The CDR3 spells CASSLSGEAQPQHF. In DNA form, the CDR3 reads TGTGCCAGCAGCTTGAGCGGGGAGGCTCAGCCCCAGCATTTT.

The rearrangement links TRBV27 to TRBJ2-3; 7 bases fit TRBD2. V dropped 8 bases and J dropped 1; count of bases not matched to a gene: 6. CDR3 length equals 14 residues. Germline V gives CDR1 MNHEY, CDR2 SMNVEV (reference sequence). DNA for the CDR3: TGTGCCAGCCGGCGCAGCGGGGGCACAGATACGCAGTATTTT. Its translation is CASRRSGGTDTQYF.

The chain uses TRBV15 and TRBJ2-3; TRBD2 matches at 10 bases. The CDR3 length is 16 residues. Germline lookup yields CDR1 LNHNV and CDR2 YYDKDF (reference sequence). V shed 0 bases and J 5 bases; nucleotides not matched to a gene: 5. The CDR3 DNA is TGTGCCACCAGCAGAGACAAGCGGGGGGGCGTAGATACGCAGTATTTT. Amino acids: CATSRDKRGGVDTQYF.

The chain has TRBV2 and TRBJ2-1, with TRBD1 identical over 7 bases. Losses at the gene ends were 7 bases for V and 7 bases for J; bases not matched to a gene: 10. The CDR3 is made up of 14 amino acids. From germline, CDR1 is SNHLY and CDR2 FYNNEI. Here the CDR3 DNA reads TGTGCCAGCAATCGAAGGACAGGCGAGAATGAGCAGTTCTTC. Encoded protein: CASNRRTGENEQFF. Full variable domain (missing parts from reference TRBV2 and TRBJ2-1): EPEVTQTPSHQVTQMGQEVILRCVPISNHLYFYWYRQILGQKVEFLVSFYNNEISEKSEIFDDQFSVERPDGSNFTLKIRSTKLEDSAMYFCASNRRTGENEQFFGPGTRLTVL.

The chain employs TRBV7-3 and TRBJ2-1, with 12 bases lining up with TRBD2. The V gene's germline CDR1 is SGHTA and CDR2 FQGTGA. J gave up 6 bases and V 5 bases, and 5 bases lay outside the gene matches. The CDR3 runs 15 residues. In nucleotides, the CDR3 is TGTGCCAGCAGCCCAGGACTAGCGGGGTCCAATGAGCAGTTCTTC. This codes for CASSPGLAGSNEQFF.

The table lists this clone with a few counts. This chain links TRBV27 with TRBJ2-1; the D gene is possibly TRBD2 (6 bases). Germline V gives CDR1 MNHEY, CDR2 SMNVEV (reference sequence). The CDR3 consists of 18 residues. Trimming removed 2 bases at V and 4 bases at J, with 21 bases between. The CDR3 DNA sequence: TGTGCCAGCAGTTTAGCGGAGGGAGTTGGGAGCGATTACAATGAGCAGTTCTTC. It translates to CASSLAEGVGSDYNEQFF.

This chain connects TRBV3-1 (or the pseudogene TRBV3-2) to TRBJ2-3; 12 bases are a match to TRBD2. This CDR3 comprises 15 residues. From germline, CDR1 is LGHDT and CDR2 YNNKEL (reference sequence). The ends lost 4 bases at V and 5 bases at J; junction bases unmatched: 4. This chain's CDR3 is CASSPTSGSEDTQYF. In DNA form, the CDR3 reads TGTGCCAGCAGCCCGACTAGCGGGAGTGAAGATACGCAGTATTTT.

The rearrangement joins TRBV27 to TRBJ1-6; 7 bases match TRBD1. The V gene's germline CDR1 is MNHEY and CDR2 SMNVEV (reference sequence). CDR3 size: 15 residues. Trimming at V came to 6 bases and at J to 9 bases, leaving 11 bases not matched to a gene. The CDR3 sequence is CASRPDRAGGSPLHF. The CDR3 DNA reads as TGTGCCAGCAGGCCCGACAGGGCGGGGGGTTCACCCCTCCACTTT.

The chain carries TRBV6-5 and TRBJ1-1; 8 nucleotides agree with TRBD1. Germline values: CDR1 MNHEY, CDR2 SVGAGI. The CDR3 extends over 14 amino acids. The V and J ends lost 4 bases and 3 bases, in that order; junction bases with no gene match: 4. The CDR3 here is CASSSDRGDTEAFF. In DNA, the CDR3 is TGTGCCAGCAGTTCCGACAGGGGCGACACTGAAGCTTTCTTT.

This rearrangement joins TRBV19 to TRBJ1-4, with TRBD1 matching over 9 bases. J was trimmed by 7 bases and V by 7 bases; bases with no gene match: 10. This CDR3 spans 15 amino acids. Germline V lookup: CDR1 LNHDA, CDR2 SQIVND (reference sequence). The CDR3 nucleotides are TGTGCCAGTACTGAGTCGCCGGGACAGGGTGAAAAACTGTTTTTT. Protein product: CASTESPGQGEKLFF.

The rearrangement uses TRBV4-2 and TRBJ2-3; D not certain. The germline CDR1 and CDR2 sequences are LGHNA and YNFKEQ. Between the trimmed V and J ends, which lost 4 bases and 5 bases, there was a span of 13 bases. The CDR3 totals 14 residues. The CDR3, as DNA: TGTGCCAGCAGCCCGGTAGATTCAGGAGATACGCAGTATTTT. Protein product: CASSPVDSGDTQYF.